This TCR beta chain was recovered during a study of cytomegalovirus exposure and HLA in healthy donors. Both 60 Vbeta primers and 13 Jbeta primers went into the PCR. The repertoire was sequenced with immunoSEQ multiplex PCR; TCRdb's copy has only in-frame clones and lacks some. The sample shows under 200,000 clones, around 68% of them seen only once. Sampled while nominally healthy, donors likely had unrecorded immune exposures. General study findings and limits: Presence/absence analyses supposed approximately even sequencing depth among donors.

Remarks on this clone: Antigen unknown.

Trimming at V came to 0 bases and at J to 0 bases, leaving 3 bases not matched to a gene. The germline V gene has CDR1 SGHNT and CDR2 YYREEE (reference sequence). CDR3 length: 16 residues. V and J are TRBV5-4 and TRBJ1-2, with 9 bases fitting TRBD1. Sample: PBMCs. The source is a man aged 45-65 years in good health and CMV-seronegative. The CDR3 protein is CASSLGRQGANYGYTF. CDR3 nucleotides: TGTGCCAGCAGCTTGGGGAGACAGGGGGCTAACTATGGCTACACCTTC.